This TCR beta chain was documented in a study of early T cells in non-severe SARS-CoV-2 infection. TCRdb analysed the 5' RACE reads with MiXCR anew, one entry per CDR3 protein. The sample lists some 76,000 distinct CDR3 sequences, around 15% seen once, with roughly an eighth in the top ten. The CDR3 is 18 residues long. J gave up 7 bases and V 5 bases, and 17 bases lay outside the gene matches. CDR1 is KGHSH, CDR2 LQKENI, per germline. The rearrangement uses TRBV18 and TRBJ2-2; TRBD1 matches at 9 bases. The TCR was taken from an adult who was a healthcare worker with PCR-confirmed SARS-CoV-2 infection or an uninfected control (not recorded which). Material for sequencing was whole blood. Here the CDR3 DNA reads TGTGCCAGCTCAGCATTTTCCGGGACAGGGCATGTTCGCGGGGAGCTGTTTTTT. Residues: CASSAFSGTGHVRGELFF.